This TCR beta chain originates from a study of metastatic and nonmetastatic thyroid tumors. Looked up from germline, CDR1 is DFQATT and CDR2 is SNEGSKA (reference sequence). This CDR3 has 13 amino acids. V lost 3 bases to trimming and J lost 3 bases, with 12 bases between them. This clone rates as medium-sized. All patients reached thyroid surgery having received no treatment beforehand. TCRdb reanalyzed the PCR reads via MiXCR. The data contain 28,000 or so clones, roughly 17% of them seen just once; the ten biggest clones take up around 4.5%. The sequence was collected from a female donor with papillary thyroid cancer or a benign thyroid nodule (not recorded which). Some clones in this sample may be carry-over from other donors' samples. The specimen sequenced was blood. The V call is TRBV20-1, the J call TRBJ2-7; D is unclear. In nucleotides, the CDR3 is TGCAGTGCTAGTAAACTGACTGGCTACGAGCAGTACTTC. Amino acids: CSASKLTGYEQYF.